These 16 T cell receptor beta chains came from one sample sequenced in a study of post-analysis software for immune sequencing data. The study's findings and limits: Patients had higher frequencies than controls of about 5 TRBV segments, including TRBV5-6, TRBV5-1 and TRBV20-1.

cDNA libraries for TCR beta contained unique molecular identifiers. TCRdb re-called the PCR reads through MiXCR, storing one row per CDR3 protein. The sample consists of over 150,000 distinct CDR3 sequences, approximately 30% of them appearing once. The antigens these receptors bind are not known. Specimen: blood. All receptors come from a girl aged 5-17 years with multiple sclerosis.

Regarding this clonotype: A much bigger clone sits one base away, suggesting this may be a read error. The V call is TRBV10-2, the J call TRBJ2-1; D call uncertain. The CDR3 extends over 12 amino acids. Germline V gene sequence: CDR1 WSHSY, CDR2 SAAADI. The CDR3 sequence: CASSEPYNERFF. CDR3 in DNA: TGCGCCAGCAGTGAGCCATACAATGAGCGGTTCTTC.

The CDR3 region has the DNA TGCAGTGCTAGTGGCAGGGGGCGCGGAGATACGCAGTATTTT. Translation: CSASGRGRGDTQYF. The chain joins TRBV20-1 to TRBJ2-3; TRBD1 aligns across 8 bases. After removal of 3 bases from V and 5 bases from J, the junction contained 7 bases not matched to a gene. Germline CDR1 and CDR2: DFQATT and SNEGSKA (reference sequence). The CDR3 is made up of 14 amino acids.

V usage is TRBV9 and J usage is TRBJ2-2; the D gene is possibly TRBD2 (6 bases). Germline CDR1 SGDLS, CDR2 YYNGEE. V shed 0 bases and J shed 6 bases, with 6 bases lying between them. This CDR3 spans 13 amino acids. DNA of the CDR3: TGTGCCAGCAGCGTAGGGGGGGCCGGGGAGCTGTTTTTT. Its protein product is CASSVGGAGELFF.

The CDR3 bases are TGTGCCACCAGCAGACCGGGACAGGTGGTGAGGACCCAGCATTTT. Translation: CATSRPGQVVRTQHF. V is TRBV15 and J is TRBJ1-5, with TRBD1 identical over 8 bases. Germline V lookup: CDR1 LNHNV, CDR2 YYDKDF (reference sequence). The CDR3 runs to 15 residues. J lost 11 bases, V lost 2 bases, and 11 bases had no gene match.

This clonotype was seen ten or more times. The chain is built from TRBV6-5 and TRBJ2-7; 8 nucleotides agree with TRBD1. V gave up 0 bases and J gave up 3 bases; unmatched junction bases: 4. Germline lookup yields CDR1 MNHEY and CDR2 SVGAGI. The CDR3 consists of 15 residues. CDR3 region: CASSYSTGQGYEQYF. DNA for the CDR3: TGTGCCAGCAGTTACTCGACCGGACAGGGCTACGAGCAGTACTTC.

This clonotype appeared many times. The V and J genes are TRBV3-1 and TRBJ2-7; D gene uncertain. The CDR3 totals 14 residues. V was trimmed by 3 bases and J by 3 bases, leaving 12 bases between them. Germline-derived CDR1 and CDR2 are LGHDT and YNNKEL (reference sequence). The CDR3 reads CASSHLSTVYEQYF. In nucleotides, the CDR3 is TGTGCCAGCAGCCATCTGTCAACCGTCTACGAGCAGTACTTC.

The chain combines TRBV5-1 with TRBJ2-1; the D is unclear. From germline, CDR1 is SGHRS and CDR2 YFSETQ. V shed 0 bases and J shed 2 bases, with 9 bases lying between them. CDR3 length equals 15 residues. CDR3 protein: CASSLEQRTYNEQFF. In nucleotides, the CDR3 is TGCGCCAGCAGCTTGGAACAGAGAACCTACAATGAGCAGTTCTTC.

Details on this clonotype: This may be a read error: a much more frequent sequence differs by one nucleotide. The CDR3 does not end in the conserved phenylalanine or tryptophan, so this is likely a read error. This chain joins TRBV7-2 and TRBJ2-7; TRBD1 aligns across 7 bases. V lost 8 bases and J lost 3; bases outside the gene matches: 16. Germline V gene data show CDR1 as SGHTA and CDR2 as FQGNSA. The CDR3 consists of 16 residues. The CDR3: CASFTARGTVHYEQYY. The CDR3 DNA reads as TGTGCCAGCTTCACAGCGAGGGGGACAGTTCACTACGAGCAGTACTAC.

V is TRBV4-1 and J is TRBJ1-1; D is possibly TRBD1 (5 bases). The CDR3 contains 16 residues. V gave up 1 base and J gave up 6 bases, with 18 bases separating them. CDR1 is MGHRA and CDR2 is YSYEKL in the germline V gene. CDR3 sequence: CASSQGCKAGVSEAFF. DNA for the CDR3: TGCGCCAGCAGCCAAGGCTGCAAAGCGGGGGTGTCTGAAGCTTTCTTT.

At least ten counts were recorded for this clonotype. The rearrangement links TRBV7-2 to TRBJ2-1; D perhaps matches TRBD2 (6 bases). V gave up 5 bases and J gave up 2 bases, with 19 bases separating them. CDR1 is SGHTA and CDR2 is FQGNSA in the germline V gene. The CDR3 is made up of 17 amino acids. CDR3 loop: CASSPRVSSGAYNEQFF. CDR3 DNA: TGTGCCAGCAGCCCACGCGTGAGTAGCGGAGCCTACAATGAGCAGTTCTTC.

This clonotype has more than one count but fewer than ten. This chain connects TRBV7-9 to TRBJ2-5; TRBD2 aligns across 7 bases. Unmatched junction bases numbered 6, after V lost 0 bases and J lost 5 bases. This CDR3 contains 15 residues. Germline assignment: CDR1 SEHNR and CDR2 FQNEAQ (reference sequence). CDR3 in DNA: TGTGCCAGCAGCTTAGCGGGAGGGCCTGTCGAGACCCAGTACTTC. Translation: CASSLAGGPVETQYF. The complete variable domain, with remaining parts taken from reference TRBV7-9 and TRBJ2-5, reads DTGVSQNPRHKITKRGQNVTFRCDPISEHNRLYWYRQTLGQGPEFLTYFQNEAQLEKSRLLSDRFSAERPKGSFSTLEIQRTEQGDSAMYLCASSLAGGPVETQYFGPGTRLLVL.

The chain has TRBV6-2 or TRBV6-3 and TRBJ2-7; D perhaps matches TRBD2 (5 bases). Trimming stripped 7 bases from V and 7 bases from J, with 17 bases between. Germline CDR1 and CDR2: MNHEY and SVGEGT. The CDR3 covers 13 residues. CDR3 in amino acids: CASKRLSYNEQYF. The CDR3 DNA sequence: TGTGCCAGCAAGCGGCTCTCCTACAATGAGCAGTACTTC.

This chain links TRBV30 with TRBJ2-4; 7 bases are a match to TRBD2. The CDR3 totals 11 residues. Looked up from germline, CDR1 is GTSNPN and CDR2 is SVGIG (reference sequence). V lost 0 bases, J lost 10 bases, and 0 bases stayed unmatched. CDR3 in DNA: TGTGCCTGGAGTGTAGCGGGAATTCAGTACTTC. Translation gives CAWSVAGIQYF.

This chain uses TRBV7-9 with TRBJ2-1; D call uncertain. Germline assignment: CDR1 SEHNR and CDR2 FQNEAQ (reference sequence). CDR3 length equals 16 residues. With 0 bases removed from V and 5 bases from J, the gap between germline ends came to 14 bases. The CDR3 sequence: CASSLAVSFVNNEQFF. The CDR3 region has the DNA TGTGCCAGCAGCTTAGCGGTTAGCTTCGTCAACAATGAGCAGTTCTTC. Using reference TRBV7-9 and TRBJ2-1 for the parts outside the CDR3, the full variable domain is DTGVSQNPRHKITKRGQNVTFRCDPISEHNRLYWYRQTLGQGPEFLTYFQNEAQLEKSRLLSDRFSAERPKGSFSTLEIQRTEQGDSAMYLCASSLAVSFVNNEQFFGPGTRLTVL.

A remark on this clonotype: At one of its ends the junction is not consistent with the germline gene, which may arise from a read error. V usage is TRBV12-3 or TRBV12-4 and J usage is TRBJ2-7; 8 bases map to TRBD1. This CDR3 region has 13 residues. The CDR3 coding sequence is TGTGCCAGCAGTCGAACAGGGGGAAACGAGCAGTGCTTC. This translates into CASSRTGGNEQCF.

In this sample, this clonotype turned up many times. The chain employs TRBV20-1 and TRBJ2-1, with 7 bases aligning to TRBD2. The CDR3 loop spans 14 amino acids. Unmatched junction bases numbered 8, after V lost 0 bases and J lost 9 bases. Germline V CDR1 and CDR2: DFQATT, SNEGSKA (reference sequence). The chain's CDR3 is CSARERREISEQFF. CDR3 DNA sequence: TGCAGTGCTAGAGAACGGCGGGAGATCTCTGAGCAGTTCTTC.